This T cell receptor beta chain was captured in a study of T cell repertoires in cytomegalovirus infection. Background on the study: CMV epitopes in the study were HLA-C-restricted (recently identified) and HLA-B-restricted (well studied). Based on public TCR beta signatures, there were indications of CMV infection and of a matching HLA type.

Study observations and caveats: Carriers of CMV plus the relevant HLA were identified by cumulative public TCR beta family frequency. Dominant in the ex vivo response were TCR beta clonotypes restricted by HLA-C and specific for CMV.

The CDR3 contains 18 residues. CDR1 and CDR2 (germline): ENHRY, SYGVKD. V was pared by 0 bases and J by 5 bases, with 20 bases between. Via MiXCR, TCRdb re-called the reads, giving one row per CDR3 protein. The sample records 700,000 to 850,000 distinct CDR3 sequences, 32% being singletons. Worth noting for this clonotype: Its antigen is unknown.

V usage is TRBV10-3 and J usage is TRBJ2-1; D may be TRBD1 or TRBD2 (5 bases each). Material: cultured CD8+ T cells from PBMCs, obtained from culture after CMV antigen stimulation. The TCR was taken from a human donor in good health (CMV status not recorded). Some clones in this sample may be carry-over from other donors' samples. CDR3 in DNA: TGTGCCATCAGTGAGTCTTTTAGGGACGCAAGTATAGACAATGAGCAGTTCTTC. Protein product: CAISESFRDASIDNEQFF.